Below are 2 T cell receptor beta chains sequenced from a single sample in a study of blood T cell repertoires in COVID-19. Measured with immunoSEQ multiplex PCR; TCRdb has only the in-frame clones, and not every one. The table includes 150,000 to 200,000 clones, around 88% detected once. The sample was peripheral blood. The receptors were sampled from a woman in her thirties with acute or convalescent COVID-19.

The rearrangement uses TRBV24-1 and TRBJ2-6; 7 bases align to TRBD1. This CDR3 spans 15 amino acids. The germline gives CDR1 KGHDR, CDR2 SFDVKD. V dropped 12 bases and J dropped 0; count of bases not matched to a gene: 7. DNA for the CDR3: TGTGCCGCAGGGGGTGGTCTCTCTGGGGCCAACGTCCTGACTTTC. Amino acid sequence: CAAGGGLSGANVLTF.

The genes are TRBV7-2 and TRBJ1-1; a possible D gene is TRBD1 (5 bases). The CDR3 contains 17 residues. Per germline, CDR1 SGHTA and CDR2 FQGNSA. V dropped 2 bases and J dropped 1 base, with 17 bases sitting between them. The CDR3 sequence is CASSLNLNGAGNTEAFF. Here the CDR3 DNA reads TGTGCCAGCAGCTTAAATTTGAATGGGGCTGGGAACACTGAAGCTTTCTTT.